This entry is about one T cell receptor (beta chain). The data originate from a study of human thymus T cells. CDR1 and CDR2 (germline): SGHNT, YYREEE (reference sequence). This CDR3 contains 12 residues. The ends were cut back, 4 bases at V and 7 bases at J, with 10 bases in the middle. The table came from immunoSEQ multiplex PCR; TCRdb's copy has only in-frame clones and leaves some out. The sample contains about 50,000 clones, 85% to 95% of which appear only once. This chain joins TRBV5-4 and TRBJ2-3; D not certain. The sample was blood. The receptor was isolated from a girl under three years old with a congenital heart defect but otherwise immunologically healthy. Here the CDR3 DNA reads TGTGCCAGCAGCCCCGGAGCCCATACGCAGTATTTT. Its translation: CASSPGAHTQYF.